This T cell receptor beta chain was recorded in a study of T cell responses to AZD1222 COVID-19 vaccine. This CDR3 is 13 amino acids long. V lost 0 bases, J lost 4 bases, and 4 bases lay in between. The germline V gene has CDR1 KGHSH and CDR2 LQKENI. This clone appeared once. Its antigen is undetermined. Sequenced by immunoSEQ multiplex PCR; TCRdb stores in-frame clones only, minus some. Of about 57,000 clones listed, about 86% were seen once; the top ten hold over 15%. Broader study findings: Only a handful of AZD1222 recipients, roughly six in all, had baseline seropositivity. Spike-specific TCR breadth rose after two AZD1222 doses, and depth rose as well. Donor demographics were predominantly white British with a female majority; clonal diversity may be underestimated. CD4 TCRs linked to vaccination spanned spike, dominating at 160-218 and 743-854.

The material sequenced was peripheral blood, taken on day 0 of AZD1222 vaccination. The chain uses TRBV18 and TRBJ1-3; unclear D gene. The source of this sequence is an adult in good health. The CDR3 here is CASSPPGGNTIYF. The CDR3 DNA reads TGTGCCAGCTCACCACCTGGAGGAAACACCATATATTTT.